The subject of this entry is one T cell receptor beta chain. Its antigen is as yet unknown. Amplification used 60 Vbeta primers and 13 Jbeta primers. Sequenced by immunoSEQ multiplex PCR; TCRdb stores in-frame clones only, minus some. The sample holds 74,000 or so clones, around 67% seen once. This sample stems from a study of cytomegalovirus exposure and HLA in healthy donors. General study results and limits: Association of 16,951 TCR beta sequences with HLA alleles was found at 0.05 false discovery rate in a later analysis. The study listed 150 to 200 cytomegalovirus-associated TCR beta chains. According to an earlier analysis, most TCR beta V segments yielded productive rearrangements about 87% or about 30% of the time.

The CDR3 extends over 16 amino acids. V shed 1 base and J shed 0 bases, with 11 bases lying between them. Germline V lookup: CDR1 LGHNA, CDR2 YNFKEQ. This TCR was recovered from a woman aged 25-40 years in good health and CMV-seronegative. Sequencing input: PBMCs. The chain uses TRBV4-2 and TRBJ2-3; D uncertain. DNA for the CDR3: TGTGCCAGCAGCCAAGCCCACTATACTAGCACAGATACGCAGTATTTT. Residues: CASSQAHYTSTDTQYF.